This T cell receptor beta chain was sequenced during a study of T cell responses to AZD1222 COVID-19 vaccine. Study context: Both about-4-week and about-12-week second-dose recipients were combined.

General study results and limits: Just six AZD1222 recipients tested seropositive at baseline. There were mostly white British donors and more females than males, and clonal diversity was possibly underestimated.

With respect to this clone: Its antigen is not identified. Sequence at one end of the junction differs from germline and may be a read error.

Sequencing used immunoSEQ multiplex PCR; TCRdb keeps in-frame clones, though not all of them. The sample gives roughly 100,000 clones, 90% of which show up once; 5.1% is in the top ten. This CDR3 spans 14 amino acids. Germline assignment: CDR1 SNHLY and CDR2 FYNNEI. The sample in question was peripheral blood, obtained on day 0 of AZD1222 vaccination. The sequence derives from an adult in good health. This chain links TRBV2 with TRBJ2-5; TRBD1 matches 8 bases. CDR3 sequence (DNA): TGTGCCAGCGGCCGACAGGGGCACCTGACCCCCGCGGACTTC. Amino acids: CASGRQGHLTPADF.